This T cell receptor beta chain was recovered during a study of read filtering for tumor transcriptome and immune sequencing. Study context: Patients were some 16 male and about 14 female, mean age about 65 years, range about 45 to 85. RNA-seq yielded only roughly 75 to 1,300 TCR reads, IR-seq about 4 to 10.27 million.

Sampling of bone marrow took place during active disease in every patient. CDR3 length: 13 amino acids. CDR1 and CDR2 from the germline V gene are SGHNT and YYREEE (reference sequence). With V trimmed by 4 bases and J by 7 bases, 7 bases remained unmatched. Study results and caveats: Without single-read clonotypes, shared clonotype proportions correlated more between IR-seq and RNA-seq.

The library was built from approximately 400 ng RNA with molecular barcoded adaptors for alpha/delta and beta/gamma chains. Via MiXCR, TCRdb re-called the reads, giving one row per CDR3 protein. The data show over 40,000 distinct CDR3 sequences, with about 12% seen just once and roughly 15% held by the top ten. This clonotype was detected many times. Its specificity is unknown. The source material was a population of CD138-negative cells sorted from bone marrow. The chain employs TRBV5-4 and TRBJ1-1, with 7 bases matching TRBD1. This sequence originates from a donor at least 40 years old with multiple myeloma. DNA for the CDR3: TGTGCCAGCAGCCTCGGGACAGCCGTTGAAGCTTTCTTT. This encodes CASSLGTAVEAFF.